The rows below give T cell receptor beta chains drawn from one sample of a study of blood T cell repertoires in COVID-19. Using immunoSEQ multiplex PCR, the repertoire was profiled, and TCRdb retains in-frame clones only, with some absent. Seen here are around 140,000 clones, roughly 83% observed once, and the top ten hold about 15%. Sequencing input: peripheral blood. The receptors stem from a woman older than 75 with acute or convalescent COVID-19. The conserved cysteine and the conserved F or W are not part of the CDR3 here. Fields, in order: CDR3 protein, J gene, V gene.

CDR3: ASSLGTSGVGQETQY; J: TRBJ2-5; V: TRBV5-1
CDR3: ATSRPGIKSNQPQH; J: TRBJ1-5; V: TRBV15
CDR3: ASSSGDSNYGYT; J: TRBJ1-2; V: TRBV5-1
CDR3: ASSLGQGGQTQY; J: TRBJ2-5; V: TRBV11-2
CDR3: ASSRLGTGNTEAF; J: TRBJ1-1; V: TRBV4-3
CDR3: ASSVATGDYGYT; J: TRBJ1-2; V: TRBV9
CDR3: ASSPPGQGLGETQY; J: TRBJ2-5; V: TRBV18
CDR3: ASSRDRGANLGGYT; J: TRBJ1-2; V: TRBV2
CDR3: ASNGGMPYGYT; J: TRBJ1-2; V: TRBV19
CDR3: ASSQVLQYNQPQH; J: TRBJ1-5; V: TRBV4-3
CDR3: ASSLEQGAGRTGELF; J: TRBJ2-2; V: TRBV5-1
CDR3: ASREALHGYT; J: TRBJ1-2; V: TRBV2
CDR3: ASSLEQPHTDTQY; J: TRBJ2-3; V: TRBV27
CDR3: ASSLAGGGSSYEQY; J: TRBJ2-7; V: TRBV7-2
CDR3: ASSLGGQGFSNYGYT; J: TRBJ1-2; V: TRBV5-5
CDR3: ASSLIPGGSRQETQY; J: TRBJ2-5; V: TRBV5-5
CDR3: ASSPRDSTEAF; J: TRBJ1-1; V: TRBV6-5
CDR3: ASSLDLRDTQY; J: TRBJ2-3; V: TRBV5-1
CDR3: ASSARRGGQTQY; J: TRBJ2-5; V: TRBV10-2
CDR3: ASSYSRGHNQPQH; J: TRBJ1-5; V: TRBV6-5
CDR3: ASSLPSGGAGDTQY; J: TRBJ2-3; V: TRBV5-5
CDR3: ASSLGGTENEKLF; J: TRBJ1-4; V: TRBV11-2
CDR3: ASSHSGGTNNEQF; J: TRBJ2-1; V: TRBV19
CDR3: ASSLVSGRDGAEQF; J: TRBJ2-1; V: TRBV7-2
CDR3: ASSLAGQGTSGNTIY; J: TRBJ1-3; V: TRBV5-5
CDR3: ASSPRQGAYNEQF; J: TRBJ2-1; V: TRBV18
CDR3: ASSYSEGYEQY; J: TRBJ2-7; V: TRBV6-2/TRBV6-3
CDR3: ASSPRDRGLNTEAF; J: TRBJ1-1; V: TRBV18
CDR3: ASSDLSGDTEAF; J: TRBJ1-1; V: TRBV25-1
CDR3: ASSVGVADTDTQY; J: TRBJ2-3; V: TRBV9
CDR3: ASSLWLGSNEKLF; J: TRBJ1-4; V: TRBV27
CDR3: ASRASTDTQY; J: TRBJ2-3; V: TRBV5-1
CDR3: ASSRIGQTRMNTEAF; J: TRBJ1-1; V: TRBV5-1
CDR3: ATSEGGSNQPQH; J: TRBJ1-5; V: TRBV24-1
CDR3: ASSQRRTSSSTDTQY; J: TRBJ2-3; V: TRBV14